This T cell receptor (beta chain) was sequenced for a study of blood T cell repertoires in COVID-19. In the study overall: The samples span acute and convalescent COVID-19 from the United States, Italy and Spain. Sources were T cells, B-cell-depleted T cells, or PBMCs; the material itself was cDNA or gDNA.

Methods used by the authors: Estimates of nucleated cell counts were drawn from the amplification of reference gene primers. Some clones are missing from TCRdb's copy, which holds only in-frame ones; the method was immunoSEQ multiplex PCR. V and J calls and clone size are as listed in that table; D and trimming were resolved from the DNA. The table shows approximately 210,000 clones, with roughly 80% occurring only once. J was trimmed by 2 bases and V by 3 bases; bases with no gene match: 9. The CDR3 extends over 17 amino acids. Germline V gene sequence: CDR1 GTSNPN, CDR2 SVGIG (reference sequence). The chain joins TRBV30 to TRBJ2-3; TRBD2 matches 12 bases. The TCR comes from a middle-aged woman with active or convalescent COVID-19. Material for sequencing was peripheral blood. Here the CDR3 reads CAWRPMTSGGYTDTQYF. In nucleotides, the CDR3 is TGTGCCTGGAGACCCATGACTAGCGGGGGATACACAGATACGCAGTATTTT.